This T cell receptor beta chain came from a study of shared clonotypes between healthy human individuals. Study-level background: Sampling drew on donors who were a couple of women and a few men aged 18 to 49.

Assay used: immunoSEQ multiplex PCR; TCRdb lists only in-frame clones, some missing. The profile shows 550,000 to 600,000 clones, 70% to 80% of them singletons. Healthy and HIV-negative, the adult donors had no recent acute infections or vaccinations. Every contributor of samples was a Caucasian grown-up residing in Nashville, Tennessee. Trimming shortened V by 8 bases and J by 3 bases, and 11 bases separated the two germline ends. Germline V gives CDR1 DFQATT, CDR2 SNEGSKA (reference sequence). The CDR3 is made up of 11 amino acids. The J gene is TRBJ2-7, the V gene TRBV20-1; D perhaps matches TRBD1 (6 bases). The specimen was PBMCs. This TCR came from a woman aged 40-49 years in good health. Some clones in this sample may be carry-over from other donors' samples. The CDR3 spells CSPGQSYEQYF. The CDR3 DNA reads TGCAGTCCCGGACAGAGCTACGAGCAGTACTTC.